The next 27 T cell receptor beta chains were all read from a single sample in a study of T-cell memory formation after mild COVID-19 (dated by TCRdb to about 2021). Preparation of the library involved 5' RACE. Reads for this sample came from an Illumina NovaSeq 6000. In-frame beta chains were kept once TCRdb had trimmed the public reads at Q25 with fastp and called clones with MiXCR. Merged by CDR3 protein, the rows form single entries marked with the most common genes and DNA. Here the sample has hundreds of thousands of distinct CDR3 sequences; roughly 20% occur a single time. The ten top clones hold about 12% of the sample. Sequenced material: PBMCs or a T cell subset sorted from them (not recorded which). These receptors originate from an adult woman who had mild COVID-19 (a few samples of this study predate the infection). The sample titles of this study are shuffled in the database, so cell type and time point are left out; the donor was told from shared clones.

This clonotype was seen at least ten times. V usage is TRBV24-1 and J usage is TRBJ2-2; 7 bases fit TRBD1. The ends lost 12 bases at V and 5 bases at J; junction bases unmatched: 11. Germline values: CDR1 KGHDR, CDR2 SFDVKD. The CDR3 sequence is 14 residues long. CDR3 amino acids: CAPRKGAETGELFF. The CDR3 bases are TGTGCCCCGAGAAAGGGGGCAGAAACCGGGGAGCTGTTTTTT.

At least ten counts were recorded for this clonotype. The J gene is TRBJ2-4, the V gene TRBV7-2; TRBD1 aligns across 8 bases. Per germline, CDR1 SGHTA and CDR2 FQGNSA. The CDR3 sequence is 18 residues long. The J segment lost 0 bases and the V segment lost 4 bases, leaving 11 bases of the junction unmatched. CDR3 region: CASSSQGAGILAKNIQYF. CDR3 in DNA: TGTGCCAGCAGCTCTCAGGGGGCGGGGATCCTAGCCAAAAACATTCAGTACTTC. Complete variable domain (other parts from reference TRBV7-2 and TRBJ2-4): GAGVSQSPSNKVTEKGKDVELRCDPISGHTALYWYRQSLGQGLEFLIYFQGNSAPDKSGLPSDRFSAERTGGSVSTLTIQRTQQEDSAVYLCASSSQGAGILAKNIQYFGAGTRLSVL.

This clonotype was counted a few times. The CDR3 bases are TGTGCCAGCAGCCCCTTAGGGGCCTATGGCTACACCTTC. Protein: CASSPLGAYGYTF. The chain links TRBV6-5 to TRBJ1-2; maybe TRBD1 (5 bases). CDR1 is MNHEY and CDR2 is SVGAGI in the germline V gene. The V and J ends lost 6 bases and 4 bases respectively, with 12 bases between them. CDR3 length: 13 amino acids.

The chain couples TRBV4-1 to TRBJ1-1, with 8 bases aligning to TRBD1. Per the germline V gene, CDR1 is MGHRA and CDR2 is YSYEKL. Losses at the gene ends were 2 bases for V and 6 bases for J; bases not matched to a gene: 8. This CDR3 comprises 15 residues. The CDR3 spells CASSQPDRGHAEAFF. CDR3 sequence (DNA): TGCGCCAGCAGCCAACCCGACAGGGGCCACGCTGAAGCTTTCTTT.

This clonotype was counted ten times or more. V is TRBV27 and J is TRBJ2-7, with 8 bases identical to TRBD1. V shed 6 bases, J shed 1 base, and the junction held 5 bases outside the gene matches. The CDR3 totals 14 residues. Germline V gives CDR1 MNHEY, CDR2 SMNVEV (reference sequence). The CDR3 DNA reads TGTGCCAGCAGCTACCGGGACAGGTCCTACGAGCAGTACTTC. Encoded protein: CASSYRDRSYEQYF.

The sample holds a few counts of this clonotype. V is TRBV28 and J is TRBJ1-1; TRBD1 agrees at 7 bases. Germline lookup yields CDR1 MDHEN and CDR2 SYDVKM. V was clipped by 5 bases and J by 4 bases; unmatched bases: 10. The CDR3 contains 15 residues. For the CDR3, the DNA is TGTGCCAGCAGTCTTCTTAGATACAGGGGCACTGAAGCTTTCTTT. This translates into CASSLLRYRGTEAFF.

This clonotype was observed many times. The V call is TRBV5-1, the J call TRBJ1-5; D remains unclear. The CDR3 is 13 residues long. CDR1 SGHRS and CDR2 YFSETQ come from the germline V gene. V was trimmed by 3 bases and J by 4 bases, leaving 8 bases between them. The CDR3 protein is CASSSGGNQPQHF. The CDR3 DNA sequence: TGCGCCAGCAGCTCGGGAGGGAATCAGCCCCAGCATTTT.

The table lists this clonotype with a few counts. In DNA form, the CDR3 reads TGTGCCAGCAGTTACGGTTTAGGACTAGCGGTATACGAGCAGTACTTC. Translated, it gives CASSYGLGLAVYEQYF. V usage is TRBV6-5 and J usage is TRBJ2-7, with 10 bases aligning to TRBD2. The V segment lost 2 bases and the J segment 4 bases; nucleotides outside the gene matches: 8. The CDR3 totals 16 residues. Germline V gene data show CDR1 as MNHEY and CDR2 as SVGAGI.

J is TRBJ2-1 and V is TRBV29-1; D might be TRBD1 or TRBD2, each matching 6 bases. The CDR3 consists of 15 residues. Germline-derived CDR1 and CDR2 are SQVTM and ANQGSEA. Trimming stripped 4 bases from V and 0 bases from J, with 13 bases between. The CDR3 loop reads CSVGQGGSSYNEQFF. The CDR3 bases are TGCAGCGTTGGACAAGGGGGGAGCTCCTACAATGAGCAGTTCTTC.

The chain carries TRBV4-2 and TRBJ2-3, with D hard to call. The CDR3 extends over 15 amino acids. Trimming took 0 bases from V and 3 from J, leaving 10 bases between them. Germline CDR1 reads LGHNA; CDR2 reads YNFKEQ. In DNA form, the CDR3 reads TGTGCCAGCAGCCAAGACTGCGTCGGGACAGATACGCAGTATTTT. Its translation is CASSQDCVGTDTQYF.

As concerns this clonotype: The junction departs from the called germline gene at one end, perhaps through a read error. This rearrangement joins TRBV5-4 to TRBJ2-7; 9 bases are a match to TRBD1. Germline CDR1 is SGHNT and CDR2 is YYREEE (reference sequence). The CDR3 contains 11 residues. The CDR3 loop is CASSLAGQGSF. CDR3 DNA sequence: TGTGCCAGCAGCTTGGCGGGACAGGGAAGCTTC.

CDR3 protein: CASSLMATEQYF. Here the CDR3 DNA reads TGTGCCAGCAGCTTGATGGCAACCGAGCAGTACTTC. The chain employs TRBV5-6 and TRBJ2-7; D is ambiguous. CDR3 length equals 12 residues. Germline V lookup: CDR1 SGHDT, CDR2 YYEEEE. Trimming pared 1 base from V and 6 bases from J, leaving 8 bases between.

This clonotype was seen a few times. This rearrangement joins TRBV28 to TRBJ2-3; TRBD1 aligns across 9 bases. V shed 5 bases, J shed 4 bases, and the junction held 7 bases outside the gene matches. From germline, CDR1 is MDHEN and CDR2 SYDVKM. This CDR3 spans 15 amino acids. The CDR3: CASSNTGTGSDTQYF. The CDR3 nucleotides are TGTGCCAGCAGTAATACCGGGACAGGGTCAGATACGCAGTATTTT.

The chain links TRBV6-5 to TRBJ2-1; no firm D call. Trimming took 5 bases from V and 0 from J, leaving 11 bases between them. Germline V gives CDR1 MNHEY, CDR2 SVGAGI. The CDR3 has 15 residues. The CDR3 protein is CASSRTRSSYNEQFF. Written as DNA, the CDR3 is TGTGCCAGCAGTAGGACGCGAAGCTCCTACAATGAGCAGTTCTTC.

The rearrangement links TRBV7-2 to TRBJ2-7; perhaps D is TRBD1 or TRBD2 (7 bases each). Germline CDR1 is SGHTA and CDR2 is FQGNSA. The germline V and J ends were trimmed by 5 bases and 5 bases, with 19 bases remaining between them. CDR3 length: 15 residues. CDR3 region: CASSRKGQRDDEQYF. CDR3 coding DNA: TGTGCCAGCAGCCGCAAGGGACAGCGGGACGACGAGCAGTACTTC.

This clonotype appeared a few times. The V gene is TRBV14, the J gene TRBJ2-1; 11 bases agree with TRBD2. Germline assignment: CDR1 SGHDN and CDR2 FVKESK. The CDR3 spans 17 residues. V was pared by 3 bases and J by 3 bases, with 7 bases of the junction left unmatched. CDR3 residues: CASSHPTGTSGYNEQFF. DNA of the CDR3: TGTGCCAGCAGCCACCCGACCGGGACTAGCGGCTACAATGAGCAGTTCTTC.

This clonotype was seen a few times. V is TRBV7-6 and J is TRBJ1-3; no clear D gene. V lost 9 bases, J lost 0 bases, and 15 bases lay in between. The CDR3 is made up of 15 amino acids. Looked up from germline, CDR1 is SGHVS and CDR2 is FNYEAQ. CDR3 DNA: TGTGCCAGTGGCTCGACACACCGCTCTGGAAACACCATATATTTT. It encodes CASGSTHRSGNTIYF.

CDR3: CASPKREGNTGELFF. CDR3 nucleotide sequence: TGTGCCAGCCCCAAGCGGGAGGGGAACACCGGGGAGCTGTTTTTT. The rearrangement joins TRBV12-3 or TRBV12-4 to TRBJ2-2, with 10 bases fitting TRBD2. The CDR3 covers 15 residues. With 8 bases clipped from V and 1 base from J, the junction kept 4 bases outside the gene matches.

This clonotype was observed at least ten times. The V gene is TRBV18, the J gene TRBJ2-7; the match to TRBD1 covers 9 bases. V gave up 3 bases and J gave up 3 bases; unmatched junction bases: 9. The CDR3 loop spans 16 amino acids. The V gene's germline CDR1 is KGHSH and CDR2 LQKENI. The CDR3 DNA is TGTGCCAGCTCACCTACCGGGACAGGGCAACTCTACGAGCAGTACTTC. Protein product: CASSPTGTGQLYEQYF.

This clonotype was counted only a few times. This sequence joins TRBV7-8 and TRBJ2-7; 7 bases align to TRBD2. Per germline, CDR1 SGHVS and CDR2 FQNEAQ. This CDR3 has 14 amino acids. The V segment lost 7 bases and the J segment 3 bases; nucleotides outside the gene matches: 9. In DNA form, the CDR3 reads TGTGCCAGCACCCCGGGCGGGAGTATCTACGAGCAGTACTTC. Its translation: CASTPGGSIYEQYF.

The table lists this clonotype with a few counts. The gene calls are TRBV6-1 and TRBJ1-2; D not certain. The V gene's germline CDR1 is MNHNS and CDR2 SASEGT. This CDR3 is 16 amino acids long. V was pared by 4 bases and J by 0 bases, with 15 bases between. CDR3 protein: CASSAAGSSANYGYTF. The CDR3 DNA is TGTGCCAGCAGTGCGGCAGGTTCTTCAGCTAACTATGGCTACACCTTC.

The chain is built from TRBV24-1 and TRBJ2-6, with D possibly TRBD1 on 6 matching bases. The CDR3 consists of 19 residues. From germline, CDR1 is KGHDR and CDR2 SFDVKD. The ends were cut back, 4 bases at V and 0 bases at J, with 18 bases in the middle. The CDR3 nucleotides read TGTGCCACCAGTGACCCGACAGGCTCAGCCCTCTCTGGGGCCAACGTCCTGACTTTC. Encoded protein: CATSDPTGSALSGANVLTF.

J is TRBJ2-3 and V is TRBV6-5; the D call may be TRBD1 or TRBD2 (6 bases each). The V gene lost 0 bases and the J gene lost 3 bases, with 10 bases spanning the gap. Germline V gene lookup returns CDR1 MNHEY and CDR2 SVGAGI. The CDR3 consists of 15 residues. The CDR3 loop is CASSYSGGGTDTQYF. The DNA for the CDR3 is TGTGCCAGCAGTTACTCTGGAGGGGGGACAGATACGCAGTATTTT.

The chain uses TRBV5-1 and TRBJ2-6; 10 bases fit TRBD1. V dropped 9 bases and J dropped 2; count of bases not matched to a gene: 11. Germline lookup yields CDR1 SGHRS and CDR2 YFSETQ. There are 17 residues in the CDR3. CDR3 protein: CATPPGQGKAGANVLTF. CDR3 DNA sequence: TGCGCCACCCCTCCGGGACAGGGGAAGGCTGGGGCCAACGTCCTGACTTTC.

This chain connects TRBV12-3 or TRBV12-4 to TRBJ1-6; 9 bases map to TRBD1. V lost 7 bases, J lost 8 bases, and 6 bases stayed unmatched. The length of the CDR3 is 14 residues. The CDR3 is CASNGDRAYSPLHF. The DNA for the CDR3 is TGTGCCAGCAATGGGGACAGGGCCTATTCACCCCTCCACTTT.

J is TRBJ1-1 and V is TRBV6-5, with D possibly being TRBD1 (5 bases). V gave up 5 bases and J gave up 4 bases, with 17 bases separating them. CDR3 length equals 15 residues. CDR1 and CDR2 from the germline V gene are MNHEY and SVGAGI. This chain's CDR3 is CASSPGPEILTEAFF. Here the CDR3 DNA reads TGTGCCAGCAGTCCGGGGCCCGAAATCCTCACTGAAGCTTTCTTT.

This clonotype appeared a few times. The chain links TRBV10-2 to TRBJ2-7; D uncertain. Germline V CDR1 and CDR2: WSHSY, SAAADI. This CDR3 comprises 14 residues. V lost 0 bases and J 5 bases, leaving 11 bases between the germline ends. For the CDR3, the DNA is TGCGCCAGCAGTGAGTCGGCTGATAGTGACGAGCAGTACTTC. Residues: CASSESADSDEQYF.